The 21 T cell receptor beta chains below all came from one sample that was sequenced in a study of CD8+CD57+ T cells in acquired aplastic anemia (dated by TCRdb to between 2017 and 2018). Sequenced using an Illumina HiSeq 2000. Genomic DNA was used as template for profiling of TCR beta VDJ combinations and CDR3 sequences. TCRdb ran its own pipeline on the public reads, namely fastp trimming at Q25 and MiXCR clone calling, and kept in-frame beta chains. Identical CDR3 protein sequences are pooled into one entry, listed with their most common genes and DNA. Recorded for this sample are around 150,000 distinct CDR3 sequences; approximately 41% of them occurred a single time. The biggest ten clones account for 8.4% of the sample. Input material: sorted CD4+, CD8+, or CD8+CD57+ T cells (not recorded which) from PBMCs. All receptors come from a human donor in good health, serving as a control.

This clonotype was picked up a small number of times. The rearrangement joins TRBV2 to TRBJ2-3; 9 bases align to TRBD2. The trim removed 6 bases at V and 11 bases at J, leaving 9 bases unmatched. Germline loops: CDR1 SNHLY, CDR2 FYNNEI. The CDR3 totals 13 residues. The CDR3 sequence is CASSVSGSHEQYF. As DNA, the CDR3 is TGTGCCAGCAGCGTTAGCGGGAGCCATGAGCAGTATTTT.

This clonotype was found many times. This chain connects TRBV6-4 to TRBJ2-5; D gene unclear. V was trimmed by 4 bases and J by 5 bases, leaving 11 bases between them. The germline CDR1 and CDR2 sequences are MRHNA and SNTAGT. This CDR3 has 13 amino acids. CDR3 in amino acids: CASSAYQWETQYF. The CDR3 nucleotides are TGTGCCAGCAGTGCGTATCAGTGGGAGACCCAGTACTTC.

Remarks on this clonotype: This likely comes from a read error, as the CDR3 has no conserved phenylalanine or tryptophan at its end. The chain links TRBV28 to TRBJ2-1; TRBD2 matches at 10 bases. The junction had 19 bases not matched to a gene; V was cut back by 2 bases and J by 12 bases. The CDR3 extends over 18 amino acids. CDR1 and CDR2 from the germline V gene are MDHEN and SYDVKM. Here the CDR3 DNA reads TGTGCCAGCAGTTTAATCGGCGCAGCGGGAGGGCGGTCCGTAGGGCAGTTCCTC. This codes for CASSLIGAAGGRSVGQFL.

The chain carries TRBV24-1 and TRBJ2-7; D remains ambiguous. The CDR3 loop spans 15 amino acids. Germline CDR1 and CDR2: KGHDR and SFDVKD. V lost 5 bases to trimming and J lost 5 bases, with 18 bases between them. The DNA of the CDR3 is TGTGCCACCAGTGCTATAAGTAGTATCCTCCACGAGCAGTACTTC. It translates to CATSAISSILHEQYF.

This clonotype was detected a few times. With a much larger clone just one base away, this may be a read error. The chain joins TRBV5-1 to TRBJ2-3; D possibly corresponds to TRBD1 (6 bases). This CDR3 region has 14 residues. Per the germline V gene, CDR1 is SGHRS and CDR2 is YFSETQ. The CDR3 reads CASSLAGRTDTQCF. CDR3 in DNA: TGCGCCAGCAGCTTGGCCGGCAGGACAGATACGCAGTGTTTT.

CDR3 sequence: CASSSGTNTEAFF. The CDR3, as DNA: TGTGCCAGCAGCTCAGGCACGAACACTGAAGCTTTCTTT. The V and J genes are TRBV19 and TRBJ1-1; D not resolved. The germline V and J ends were trimmed by 9 bases and 1 base, with 12 bases remaining between them. Germline V gene data show CDR1 as LNHDA and CDR2 as SQIVND (reference sequence). This CDR3 has 13 residues.

This chain uses TRBV2 with TRBJ1-2; D may be TRBD1 (5 bases). The germline gives CDR1 SNHLY, CDR2 FYNNEI. CDR3 size: 14 residues. The V end lost 5 bases, the J end lost 3 bases, and 13 bases lay between the germline ends. CDR3 sequence reads: CASSSGREDYGYTF. The CDR3, as DNA: TGTGCCAGCAGTTCTGGCAGGGAAGACTATGGCTACACCTTC.

The rearrangement uses TRBV7-8 and TRBJ2-5; 12 nucleotides agree with TRBD2. The CDR3 has 15 amino acids. V lost 6 bases and J lost 9; bases outside the gene matches: 11. From germline, CDR1 is SGHVS and CDR2 FQNEAQ. The CDR3 sequence is CASRRMTSGGEAQYF. The CDR3 nucleotides are TGTGCCAGCAGGAGGATGACTAGCGGGGGTGAAGCCCAGTACTTC. The full variable domain, in which reference TRBV7-8 and TRBJ2-5 provide the parts outside the CDR3, is GAGVSQSPRYKVAKRGQDVALRCDPISGHVSLFWYQQALGQGPEFLTYFQNEAQLDKSGLPSDRFFAERPEGSVSTLKIQRTQQEDSAVYLCASRRMTSGGEAQYFGPGTRLLVL.

At least ten counts were recorded for this clonotype. DNA for the CDR3: TGTGCCAGCAGCCCAACTCCGGGGCAAGCTTTCTTT. Its translation is CASSPTPGQAFF. The rearrangement joins TRBV3-1 to TRBJ1-1, with a weak D call TRBD1 (5 bases). This CDR3 region has 12 residues. V was shortened by 4 bases and J by 9 bases, with 12 bases between the two germline ends. Germline CDR1 LGHDT, CDR2 YNNKEL (reference sequence).

Ten or more counts support this clonotype. The V gene is TRBV29-1, the J gene TRBJ1-1; D is possibly TRBD1 (6 bases). The germline gives CDR1 SQVTM, CDR2 ANQGSEA. V lost 7 bases to trimming and J lost 2 bases, with 11 bases between them. The CDR3 consists of 12 residues. Written as DNA, the CDR3 is TGCAGCGCCGGACAGACCAACACTGAAGCTTTCTTT. This sequence encodes CSAGQTNTEAFF.

This clonotype has ten or more counts. V and J are TRBV12-3 or TRBV12-4 and TRBJ1-6, with D possibly matching TRBD1 (6 bases). The CDR3 length is 14 residues. V was trimmed by 2 bases and J by 9 bases, leaving 11 bases between them. This CDR3 is CASSLQGPSSPLHF. CDR3 in DNA: TGTGCCAGCAGTTTACAGGGGCCCAGTTCACCCCTCCACTTT.

This clonotype appeared many times. The rearrangement uses TRBV11-2 and TRBJ2-1, with 12 positions matching TRBD1. From germline, CDR1 is SGHAT and CDR2 FQNNGV. The CDR3 length is 14 residues. The trim removed 9 bases at V and 7 bases at J, leaving 7 bases unmatched. The CDR3: CASEGTGGLNEQFF. In nucleotides, the CDR3 is TGTGCCAGTGAAGGGACAGGGGGCCTGAATGAGCAGTTCTTC.

The rearrangement uses TRBV5-6 and TRBJ2-5, with D possibly TRBD2 on 6 matching bases. Trimming cost V 4 bases and J 5 bases, with 12 bases left between them. Germline lookup yields CDR1 SGHDT and CDR2 YYEEEE. This CDR3 is 13 amino acids long. The CDR3 sequence: CASSARERETQYF. The CDR3 DNA reads as TGTGCCAGCAGCGCCCGGGAGCGGGAGACCCAGTACTTC.

This clonotype came up many times. V gene TRBV7-9 combines with J gene TRBJ1-1; perhaps TRBD1 as D (5 bases). Deletions cut 1 base from V and 4 bases from J, with 13 bases between. The germline CDR1 and CDR2 sequences are SEHNR and FQNEAQ (reference sequence). There are 15 residues in the CDR3. The CDR3 coding sequence is TGTGCCAGCAGCTTAGATGCAGGGACGGTCACTGAAGCTTTCTTT. Encoded protein: CASSLDAGTVTEAFF.

V is TRBV12-3 or TRBV12-4 and J is TRBJ2-7; 12 bases agree with TRBD2. Unmatched junction bases numbered 4, after V lost 3 bases and J lost 1 base. CDR3 size: 16 residues. This chain's CDR3 is CASSLTSGSESYEQYF. CDR3 DNA sequence: TGTGCCAGCAGTTTGACTAGCGGGAGCGAATCCTACGAGCAGTACTTC.

Ten or more counts support this clonotype. The V gene is TRBV5-1, the J gene TRBJ1-5; 7 bases agree with TRBD1. Trimming took 0 bases from V and 4 from J; bases not matched to a gene: 4. CDR3 length: 15 residues. Germline V gene sequence: CDR1 SGHRS, CDR2 YFSETQ. The CDR3 DNA is TGCGCCAGCAGCTTGGGACAGGGAGTAAATCAGCCCCAGCATTTT. This translates into CASSLGQGVNQPQHF.

The V gene is TRBV24-1, the J gene TRBJ2-2; D gene ambiguous. Germline CDR1 is KGHDR and CDR2 is SFDVKD. This CDR3 has 14 residues. V lost 12 bases and J lost 1, with 14 bases in between. The CDR3 region has the DNA TGTGCCTTATATGTCCAGGAGAACACCGGGGAGCTGTTTTTT. It encodes CALYVQENTGELFF.

With regard to this clonotype: An end of the junction differs from the germline gene, which may be a read error. V and J are TRBV6-1 and TRBJ1-2, with TRBD1 as a possible D gene (5 bases). Germline V gene data show CDR1 as MNHNS and CDR2 as SASEGT. CDR3 length: 13 residues. The CDR3 DNA is TGTGCCAGCAGTAGGGGAAATTCGTATGGCTGCACCTTC. Its protein is CASSRGNSYGCTF.

Notes on this clonotype: Germline is not matched at one junction end, which may reflect a read error. The rearrangement links TRBV24-1 to TRBJ1-1; D gene ambiguous. Germline CDR1 reads KGHDR; CDR2 reads SFDVKD. The CDR3 consists of 14 residues. The chain's CDR3 is CATPGRQRNTEALF. In nucleotides, the CDR3 is TGTGCCACCCCTGGGAGGCAACGGAACACTGAAGCTCTCTTT.

This clonotype has a single count. The rearrangement uses TRBV4-1 and TRBJ2-5; possible D gene TRBD2, 5 bases. Germline CDR1 and CDR2: MGHRA and YSYEKL. V lost 0 bases, J lost 5 bases, and 13 bases lay in between. The CDR3 loop spans 15 amino acids. The CDR3 is CASSQDAYGGETQYF. CDR3 in DNA: TGCGCCAGCAGCCAAGATGCGTATGGCGGGGAGACCCAGTACTTC.

This clonotype was recorded many times. V gene TRBV7-7 combines with J gene TRBJ2-1; 8 bases are shared with TRBD1. Germline V lookup: CDR1 SSHAT, CDR2 FNYEAQ (reference sequence). The CDR3 extends over 13 amino acids. V shed 2 bases and J 9 bases; nucleotides not matched to a gene: 3. Here the CDR3 reads CASSLSGGGEQFF. CDR3 DNA sequence: TGTGCCAGCAGCTTATCAGGGGGCGGTGAGCAGTTCTTC.